Detailed here is one TCR beta chain. What it binds is not known. These data belong to a study of blood T cells in healthy people across ages. Study as a whole: Capturing about one barcoded beta molecule per two T cells was achieved by template switching. Whole-study findings and limits: Naive T cell percentage showed a strong correlation with TCR beta diversity.

CDR3 length equals 15 residues. V trimming: 6 bases; J trimming: 1 base; junction bases outside the gene matches: 4. Per germline, CDR1 DFQATT and CDR2 SNEGSKA (reference sequence). PCR was performed a second time for roughly 7 to 12 cycles using a sample-barcoded 5' primer and a J-beta primer mix. MiXCR was run by TCRdb on the 5' RACE reads, yielding one entry per CDR3 protein. The sample shows over a million distinct CDR3 sequences, 42% of them seen only once. Isolation recovered at least 6.5 million PBMCs from every sample. The clonotype comes from a woman aged 18-35 years in good health. The specimen sequenced was blood. This sequence joins TRBV20-1 and TRBJ2-2, with TRBD2 matching 11 bases. Written as DNA, the CDR3 is TGCAGTGCCCTAACTAGCGGGGGGAACACCGGGGAGCTGTTTTTT. Translated: CSALTSGGNTGELFF.